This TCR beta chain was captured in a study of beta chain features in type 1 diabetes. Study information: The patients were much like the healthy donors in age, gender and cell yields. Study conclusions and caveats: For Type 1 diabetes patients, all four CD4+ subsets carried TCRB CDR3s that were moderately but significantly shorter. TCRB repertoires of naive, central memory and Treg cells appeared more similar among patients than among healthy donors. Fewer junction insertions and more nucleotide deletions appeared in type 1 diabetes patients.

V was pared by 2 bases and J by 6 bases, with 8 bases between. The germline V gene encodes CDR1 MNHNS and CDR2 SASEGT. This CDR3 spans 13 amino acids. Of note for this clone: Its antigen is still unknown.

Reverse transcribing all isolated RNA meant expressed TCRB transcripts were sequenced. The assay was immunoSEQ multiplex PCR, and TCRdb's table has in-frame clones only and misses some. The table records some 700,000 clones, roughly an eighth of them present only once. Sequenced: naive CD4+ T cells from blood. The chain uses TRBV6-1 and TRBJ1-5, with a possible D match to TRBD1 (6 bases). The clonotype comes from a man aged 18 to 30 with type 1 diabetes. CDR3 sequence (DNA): TGTGCCAGCAGTGAAAGGGGGGGTCAGCCCCAGCATTTT. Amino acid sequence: CASSERGGQPQHF.